Reported below is one T cell receptor beta chain. As yet, its antigen is unknown. Both 60 Vbeta primers and 13 Jbeta primers went into the PCR. The assay was immunoSEQ multiplex PCR, and TCRdb's table has in-frame clones only and misses some. The sample has a few hundred thousand clones; 70% to 80% are singletons. The data are from a study of cytomegalovirus exposure and HLA in healthy donors. The V and J ends lost 1 base and 0 bases respectively, with 7 bases between them. The CDR3 is 16 residues long. In germline, CDR1 is SGHDN, CDR2 FVKESK. Whole-study findings and limits: Accurate prediction of HLA-A and HLA-B alleles (for most subjects) was reportedly achieved from TCR beta sequences. The authors later linked a missense DCLRE1C variant to TCR beta V- and J-gene trimming.

The sequence was obtained from a woman aged 25 to 39 in good health and CMV-seronegative. V usage is TRBV14 and J usage is TRBJ2-6; D remains ambiguous. The material sequenced was PBMCs. The DNA of the CDR3 is TGTGCCAGCAGCCAAGGAAGAGCCTCTGGGGCCAACGTCCTGACTTTC. Translated: CASSQGRASGANVLTF. The full variable domain, in which reference TRBV14 and TRBJ2-6 provide the parts outside the CDR3, is EAGVTQFPSHSVIEKGQTVTLRCDPISGHDNLYWYRRVMGKEIKFLLHFVKESKQDESGMPNNRFLAERTGGTYSTLKVQPAELEDSGVYFCASSQGRASGANVLTFGAGSRLTVL.